This TCR beta chain was captured by sequencing in a study of CXCR3-negative and CXCR3-positive naive CD8 T cells. TRB cDNA libraries were made by UMI-labeled 5' RACE. From the 5' RACE reads, TCRdb lists one entry per CDR3 protein and no DNA. The sample has tens of thousands of distinct CDR3 sequences; the top ten hold about 1.5%. The CDR3 totals 12 residues. In germline, CDR1 is SGHRS, CDR2 YFSETQ. Every subset of CD8+ T cells was sorted in triplicate at 250,000 to 300,000 cells each. A CD45RO-CCR7+CD27+CD95- phenotype identified naive CD8+ T cells. Comments on this clonotype: The antigen is undetermined.

Study-level points and caveats: Naive subsets expressed similar surface CD5; TRB CDR3 features served to infer TCR strength.

The sequence was collected from a human donor in good health. Some clones in this sample may be carry-over from other donors' samples. Sequencing was done on a sample of naive CXCR3- CD8+ T cells from blood. The subset denotes: CD45RO-CCR7+CD27+CD95- naive CD8+ T cells lacking CXCR3 (TNR3-). V and J are TRBV5-1 and TRBJ1-1. The CDR3 region is CASSFVGTEAFF.